This entry features one TCR beta chain sequence. This specimen belongs to a study of control samples from healthy donors and cancer patients. CDR1 and CDR2 (germline): ENHRY, SYGVKD. This CDR3 spans 14 amino acids. The V and J ends lost 0 bases and 4 bases respectively, with 9 bases between them. Profiled with immunoSEQ multiplex PCR; TCRdb holds only in-frame clones, not every one. Of 150,000 to 200,000 clones in the sample, about 86% were seen once. Input material: blood. This receptor was identified in a woman in her 30s in good health. This rearrangement joins TRBV10-3 to TRBJ2-5; D is uncertain. The CDR3 DNA sequence: TGTGCCATCAGTGAGTCCAGTGATCGAGAGACCCAGTACTTC. Translating it yields CAISESSDRETQYF.